The 3 T cell receptor beta chains presented below share a single source sample, sequenced in a study of Ad26.COV2.S vaccination and SARS-CoV-2 variants. Clones were sequenced by immunoSEQ multiplex PCR, and TCRdb holds only the in-frame ones, with some missing. The table lists around 300,000 clones, around 90% of them singletons. Treatment defined: around 19 received Ad26.COV2.S at low or high dose, single or two shots; several received placebo; per-sample allocation not given. Samples came from day 63 after the first vaccine or placebo injection. The specimen was peripheral blood, collected in a trial of Ad26.COV2.S vaccine versus placebo. The receptors were sampled from a person aged 18-60 years who received the Ad26.COV2.S COVID-19 vaccine or a placebo.

The chain combines TRBV2 with TRBJ1-3; D is perhaps TRBD1 (5 bases). V lost 5 bases and J 0 bases, leaving 11 bases between the germline ends. Germline V CDR1 and CDR2: SNHLY, FYNNEI. CDR3 length: 15 residues. This CDR3 reads CASSLGADSGNTIYF. CDR3 coding DNA: TGTGCCAGCAGTTTAGGGGCAGACTCTGGAAACACCATATATTTT.

The V and J genes are TRBV19 and TRBJ2-2; tentative D call: TRBD2 (5 bases). CDR1 and CDR2 from the germline V gene are LNHDA and SQIVND (reference sequence). Between the trimmed V and J ends, which lost 7 bases and 7 bases, there was a span of 19 bases. This CDR3 is 15 amino acids long. As DNA, the CDR3 is TGTGCCAGTACCCCCCTTTCGGTAGCGTTCGGGGAGCTGTTTTTT. Its protein is CASTPLSVAFGELFF.

The chain employs TRBV5-1 and TRBJ1-1; 7 bases are shared with TRBD1. Trimming took 3 bases from V and 1 from J; bases not matched to a gene: 3. Germline CDR1 reads SGHRS; CDR2 reads YFSETQ. The CDR3 runs to 14 residues. The CDR3 protein is CASSSGQANTEAFF. CDR3 sequence (DNA): TGCGCCAGCAGCTCCGGACAGGCGAACACTGAAGCTTTCTTT.